Below are 32 T cell receptor beta chains sequenced from a single sample in a study of cytomegalovirus exposure and HLA in healthy donors. The PCR ran on 60 Vbeta and 13 Jbeta primers. Measured with immunoSEQ multiplex PCR; TCRdb has only the in-frame clones, and not every one. The sample lists some 150,000 clones; about 76% were seen once. Sequencing was done on a sample of PBMCs. These receptors were taken from a human donor in good health.

The chain has TRBV6-1 and TRBJ1-1; possible D gene TRBD1, 6 bases. V was clipped by 5 bases and J by 1 base, with 14 bases between them. CDR1 is MNHNS, CDR2 SASEGT, per germline. The CDR3 spans 15 residues. The CDR3 DNA reads TGTGCCAGCAGTTCCGCCGGGACATGGAACACTGAAGCTTTCTTT. Translating gives CASSSAGTWNTEAFF.

The chain recombines TRBV18 with TRBJ1-1; D gene ambiguous. The V end was cut by 0 bases, the J end by 7 bases, with 9 bases between. Per germline, CDR1 KGHSH and CDR2 LQKENI. The CDR3 consists of 13 residues. The CDR3 DNA reads as TGTGCCAGCTCACCACCGGAGAGAAATGAAGCTTTCTTT. Translating it yields CASSPPERNEAFF.

This chain uses TRBV6-5 with TRBJ2-7; 7 bases map to TRBD2. The trim removed 5 bases at V and 1 base at J, leaving 5 bases unmatched. CDR3 size: 14 residues. Germline V gene lookup returns CDR1 MNHEY and CDR2 SVGAGI. Here the CDR3 DNA reads TGTGCCAGCAGTCCTCGGACTAGGTCCTACGAGCAGTACTTC. Encoded protein: CASSPRTRSYEQYF.

The rearrangement uses TRBV9 and TRBJ2-1; 9 nucleotides line up with TRBD1. The germline V gene has CDR1 SGDLS and CDR2 YYNGEE. The CDR3 sequence is 15 residues long. V was pared by 3 bases and J by 7 bases, with 8 bases of the junction left unmatched. CDR3 in DNA: TGTGCCAGCAGCGCTGGGACAGGGTGGGGGAATGAGCAGTTCTTC. Translated, it gives CASSAGTGWGNEQFF.

This clone has a handful of counts. The junction departs from the called germline gene at one end, perhaps through a read error. This sequence joins TRBV7-9 and TRBJ1-4, with D unresolved. This CDR3 has 12 amino acids. The germline V gene encodes CDR1 SEHNR and CDR2 FQNEAQ (reference sequence). The CDR3 DNA reads TGTTCCAGCAGCGTGATCGGTGAAAAACTGTTTTTT. This gives the protein CSSSVIGEKLFF.

In this sample, this clone turned up a few times. This chain joins TRBV15 and TRBJ1-2, with 7 bases fitting TRBD1. Germline V CDR1 and CDR2: LNHNV, YYDKDF (reference sequence). This CDR3 contains 15 residues. J was trimmed by 5 bases and V by 5 bases; bases with no gene match: 11. The chain's CDR3 is CATSGGQSHPYGYTF. The CDR3 nucleotides read TGTGCCACCAGCGGGGGACAGTCGCACCCATATGGCTACACCTTC.

The chain combines TRBV29-1 with TRBJ2-3, with 8 nucleotides matching TRBD2. The V gene end was trimmed by 3 bases and the J gene end by 4 bases; junction bases not matched to a gene: 15. Germline values: CDR1 SQVTM, CDR2 ANQGSEA. This CDR3 is built from 17 residues. CDR3 amino acids: CSVDRRGGYQRPDTQYF. CDR3 DNA sequence: TGCAGCGTTGACAGACGGGGGGGCTATCAGAGACCAGATACGCAGTATTTT.

This rearrangement joins TRBV5-1 to TRBJ2-7; D possibly corresponds to TRBD2 (5 bases). The CDR3 totals 15 residues. Germline-derived CDR1 and CDR2 are SGHRS and YFSETQ. Deletions cut 0 bases from V and 2 bases from J, with 12 bases between. This chain's CDR3 is CASSLGGLSAYEQYF. The CDR3 coding sequence is TGCGCCAGCAGCTTGGGAGGGTTATCCGCCTACGAGCAGTACTTC.

In its sample, this clone was seen a few times. The rearrangement joins TRBV19 to TRBJ2-1; 8 bases are shared with TRBD2. The J segment lost 9 bases and the V segment lost 5 bases, leaving 9 bases of the junction unmatched. The CDR3 is 14 residues long. Germline CDR1 is LNHDA and CDR2 is SQIVND (reference sequence). The CDR3 sequence: CASSVTSGVSEQFF. CDR3 nucleotides: TGTGCCAGTAGTGTTACTAGCGGAGTCAGTGAGCAGTTCTTC.

This clone came up once. This chain joins TRBV2 and TRBJ1-2; the D is unclear. The CDR3 runs 16 residues. V lost 4 bases, J lost 4 bases, and 19 bases lay in between. CDR1 and CDR2 from the germline V gene are SNHLY and FYNNEI. The chain's CDR3 is CASSVRLVTSSYGYTF. CDR3 nucleotide sequence: TGTGCCAGCAGTGTTAGACTTGTTACGTCGTCCTATGGCTACACCTTC.

The V call is TRBV10-3, the J call TRBJ1-1; maybe TRBD1 (5 bases). The CDR3 runs to 13 residues. CDR1 is ENHRY and CDR2 is SYGVKD in the germline V gene. Between the trimmed V and J ends, which lost 6 bases and 1 base, there was a span of 9 bases. This chain's CDR3 is CAIRETANTEAFF. CDR3 in DNA: TGTGCCATCAGAGAGACAGCGAACACTGAAGCTTTCTTT.

This clone was recorded once. The gene calls are TRBV30 and TRBJ1-6; 8 bases match TRBD1. The V gene's germline CDR1 is GTSNPN and CDR2 SVGIG (reference sequence). This CDR3 region has 14 residues. The V segment lost 0 bases and the J segment 7 bases; nucleotides outside the gene matches: 2. The DNA of the CDR3 is TGTGCCTGGAGTGTGGACAGGGAGAATTCACCCCTCCACTTT. Protein: CAWSVDRENSPLHF.

V and J are TRBV18 and TRBJ2-6, with 7 bases aligning to TRBD1. The CDR3 is made up of 17 amino acids. Germline CDR1 reads KGHSH; CDR2 reads LQKENI. V lost 3 bases, J lost 1 base, and 6 bases stayed unmatched. CDR3 residues: CASSPIRQGSGANVLTF. The DNA of the CDR3 is TGTGCCAGCTCACCTATAAGACAGGGATCTGGGGCCAACGTCCTGACTTTC.

The CDR3 coding sequence is TGCGCCAGCAGCTTGGGGTCCTCGGGGGTTAATGAAAAACTGTTTTTT. Translating it yields CASSLGSSGVNEKLFF. The chain links TRBV5-1 to TRBJ1-4; D might be TRBD1 (5 bases). The CDR3 has 16 amino acids. V shed 0 bases and J shed 4 bases, with 13 bases lying between them. Germline CDR1 and CDR2: SGHRS and YFSETQ.

The rearrangement joins TRBV7-8 to TRBJ1-1; D is uncertain. This CDR3 is built from 14 residues. CDR1 and CDR2 from the germline V gene are SGHVS and FQNEAQ. Trimming removed 4 bases from V and 1 base from J, with 10 bases in between. For the CDR3, the DNA is TGTGCCAGCAGCTCCGTTTTCCCGAACACTGAAGCTTTCTTT. This translates into CASSSVFPNTEAFF. Filled out from reference TRBV7-8 and TRBJ1-1, the complete variable domain reads GAGVSQSPRYKVAKRGQDVALRCDPISGHVSLFWYQQALGQGPEFLTYFQNEAQLDKSGLPSDRFFAERPEGSVSTLKIQRTQQEDSAVYLCASSSVFPNTEAFFGQGTRLTVV.

The chain links TRBV4-3 to TRBJ2-7; tentative D call: TRBD2 (5 bases). Germline assignment: CDR1 LGHNA and CDR2 YSLEER. The ends were cut back, 0 bases at V and 2 bases at J, with 14 bases in the middle. This CDR3 region has 16 residues. CDR3 loop: CASSQDYGGPTYEQYF. The CDR3, as DNA: TGCGCCAGCAGCCAAGATTACGGCGGGCCCACCTACGAGCAGTACTTC.

The V gene is TRBV29-1, the J gene TRBJ2-2; D is perhaps TRBD2 (5 bases). CDR1 SQVTM and CDR2 ANQGSEA come from the germline V gene. The length of the CDR3 is 12 residues. Trimming shortened V by 1 base and J by 7 bases, and 7 bases separated the two germline ends. The CDR3 loop is CSVEGEIGELFF. The CDR3 region has the DNA TGCAGCGTTGAAGGGGAGATCGGGGAGCTGTTTTTT.

The chain uses TRBV19 and TRBJ1-5, with D perhaps TRBD1 (5 bases). V was clipped by 9 bases and J by 6 bases, with 18 bases between them. Germline CDR1 is LNHDA and CDR2 is SQIVND (reference sequence). This CDR3 spans 14 amino acids. The DNA for the CDR3 is TGTGCCAGCAGGAGCCAGGGTTCGGGTCAGCCCCAGCATTTT. It specifies CASRSQGSGQPQHF.

The table lists this clone with a few counts. The chain employs TRBV4-3 and TRBJ2-1, with TRBD2 matching 9 bases. The CDR3 length is 14 residues. Germline CDR1 and CDR2: LGHNA and YSLEER. V dropped 0 bases and J dropped 12; count of bases not matched to a gene: 6. CDR3 loop: CASSQDPGLAAQFF. Here the CDR3 DNA reads TGCGCCAGCAGCCAAGATCCGGGACTAGCAGCGCAGTTCTTC.

This clone was seen more than once but under ten times. The chain links TRBV5-1 to TRBJ2-7; D perhaps matches TRBD2 (5 bases). CDR3 length equals 13 residues. The ends were cut back, 4 bases at V and 8 bases at J, with 16 bases in the middle. Per the germline V gene, CDR1 is SGHRS and CDR2 is YFSETQ. CDR3 sequence: CASSPAEASKQYF. CDR3 sequence (DNA): TGCGCCAGCAGCCCGGCGGAGGCCTCAAAGCAGTACTTC.

The chain recombines TRBV2 with TRBJ1-5; D gene unclear. The CDR3 runs to 13 residues. Germline V gene sequence: CDR1 SNHLY, CDR2 FYNNEI. V was clipped by 9 bases and J by 0 bases, with 9 bases between them. The chain's CDR3 is CASVLYSNQPQHF. In nucleotides, the CDR3 is TGTGCCAGTGTTTTGTATAGCAATCAGCCCCAGCATTTT.

V gene TRBV4-2 combines with J gene TRBJ2-1; 10 bases are a match to TRBD1. Per the germline V gene, CDR1 is LGHNA and CDR2 is YNFKEQ. Trimming took 5 bases from V and 5 from J; bases not matched to a gene: 3. The CDR3 covers 14 residues. The CDR3 region is CASSNGQGDNEQFF. The DNA for the CDR3 is TGTGCCAGCAGCAATGGACAGGGGGACAATGAGCAGTTCTTC.

V and J are TRBV7-9 and TRBJ2-5; 10 nucleotides line up with TRBD1. Germline V gene sequence: CDR1 SEHNR, CDR2 FQNEAQ (reference sequence). CDR3 size: 17 residues. After removal of 0 bases from V and 2 bases from J, the junction contained 6 bases not matched to a gene. CDR3 sequence reads: CASSLAGTGVGQETQYF. The DNA for the CDR3 is TGTGCCAGCAGCTTAGCCGGGACAGGGGTGGGTCAAGAGACCCAGTACTTC.

The chain combines TRBV7-8 with TRBJ2-3, with D uncertain. The germline CDR1 and CDR2 sequences are SGHVS and FQNEAQ. The germline V and J ends were trimmed by 5 bases and 9 bases, with 12 bases remaining between them. This CDR3 has 12 amino acids. The chain's CDR3 is CASSPPVETQYF. DNA for the CDR3: TGTGCCAGCAGCCCCCCGGTAGAGACGCAGTATTTT.

The chain combines TRBV30 with TRBJ2-7; maybe TRBD1 (6 bases). Trimming took 2 bases from V and 3 from J, leaving 20 bases between them. This CDR3 contains 16 residues. Germline V gene data show CDR1 as GTSNPN and CDR2 as SVGIG (reference sequence). The chain's CDR3 is CAWSPSPGHGYYEQYF. In nucleotides, the CDR3 is TGTGCCTGGAGTCCCTCCCCGGGACACGGATACTACGAGCAGTACTTC.

This chain joins TRBV11-3 and TRBJ2-7; the D gene is possibly TRBD2 (6 bases). In germline, CDR1 is SGHNT, CDR2 YENEEA. There are 14 residues in the CDR3. Deletions cut 5 bases from V and 4 bases from J, with 15 bases between. The chain's CDR3 is CASSLGGGGYEQYF. The CDR3 region has the DNA TGTGCCAGCAGCCTTGGGGGAGGAGGATACGAGCAGTACTTC.

This chain uses TRBV19 with TRBJ1-5; no clear D gene. Per the germline V gene, CDR1 is LNHDA and CDR2 is SQIVND (reference sequence). This CDR3 spans 13 amino acids. The ends were cut back, 0 bases at V and 6 bases at J, with 6 bases in the middle. The CDR3 region has the DNA TGTGCCAGTAGTATAGAGTCAGTTCAGCCCCAGCATTTT. It yields the protein CASSIESVQPQHF.

The rearrangement uses TRBV7-2 and TRBJ2-3; TRBD2 agrees at 7 bases. V dropped 5 bases and J dropped 6; count of bases not matched to a gene: 8. CDR1 SGHTA and CDR2 FQGNSA come from the germline V gene. This CDR3 has 14 amino acids. The CDR3 DNA sequence: TGTGCCAGCAGCCCTCTAGTGGGGGGGGATACGCAGTATTTT. Residues: CASSPLVGGDTQYF.

This chain uses TRBV19 with TRBJ2-7, with D maybe TRBD1 (6 bases). Trimming pared 4 bases from V and 3 bases from J, leaving 10 bases between. CDR1 LNHDA and CDR2 SQIVND come from the germline V gene (reference sequence). The CDR3 covers 13 residues. The CDR3 sequence: CASSTTGFYEQYF. CDR3 DNA sequence: TGTGCCAGTAGTACGACAGGCTTCTACGAGCAGTACTTC.

The rearrangement links TRBV10-3 to TRBJ1-2; D is perhaps TRBD1 (5 bases). The germline CDR1 and CDR2 sequences are ENHRY and SYGVKD. The CDR3 consists of 15 residues. Trimming shortened V by 3 bases and J by 5 bases, and 16 bases separated the two germline ends. In nucleotides, the CDR3 is TGTGCCATCAGTGAATCCCAGGGAGGGGAGTATGGCTACACCTTC. Translated: CAISESQGGEYGYTF.

The gene calls are TRBV4-2 and TRBJ2-3; possible D gene TRBD2, 5 bases. From germline, CDR1 is LGHNA and CDR2 YNFKEQ. V dropped 7 bases and J dropped 2 bases, with 7 bases sitting between them. The CDR3 runs to 12 residues. The CDR3 region has the DNA TGTGCCAGCACGGGATTCACAGATACGCAGTATTTT. This sequence encodes CASTGFTDTQYF.

This sequence joins TRBV27 and TRBJ2-7; D is possibly TRBD1 (5 bases). V gave up 8 bases and J gave up 3 bases, with 14 bases separating them. Germline CDR1 and CDR2: MNHEY and SMNVEV (reference sequence). CDR3 length: 13 residues. The CDR3: CASGLDTGYEQYF. Written as DNA, the CDR3 is TGTGCCAGCGGATTGGACACCGGCTACGAGCAGTACTTC.